This T cell receptor (beta chain) emerged from a study of T cells in Graves' hyperthyroidism and ophthalmopathy (dated by TCRdb to about 2019). About the full investigation: Peripheral blood was collected at initial diagnosis, before any treatment. To identify TCR V-J signatures that set the groups apart, the researchers used a discovery cohort of more than 95 patients, made up of roughly 45 with Graves' ophthalmopathy and 57 with stable Graves' hyperthyroidism. Whether ophthalmopathy could be predicted prospectively was tested in an independent validation cohort made up of approximately 19 hyperthyroidism patients plus 17 patients who later progressed to ophthalmopathy. The approximately 100 discovery patients were randomly split 7:3 into training and test sets. Thyroid tissue and blood T-cell repertoires from six Graves' hyperthyroidism patients were also compared in the study. Once sampling was done, hyperthyroidism patients were given methimazole at a starting dose of 30 mg daily, whereas ophthalmopathy patients were given high-dose intravenous methylprednisolone. The paper describes TCR Vbeta CDR3 sequencing of 135 peripheral blood samples, made up of some 42 ophthalmopathy patients, over 70 hyperthyroidism patients and some 17 progressor patients. What the research found in general, with its limitations: A 13 V-J signature model separated ophthalmopathy from stable hyperthyroidism, with approximately 86% sensitivity and 81.08% specificity in cross-validation and 80%/75% in testing. In validation, the model predicted progression to ophthalmopathy a median of roughly six months before onset, with roughly 70% sensitivity and 72.22% specificity. Most expanded thyroid clonotypes (frequency above 0.001) were also detected in blood, suggesting blood repertoires may reflect thyroid immune responses. Sample size was not statistically predetermined, and investigators were not blinded to group allocation.

CDR1 and CDR2 are drawn from the germline V gene (reference sequence): SEHNR, FQNEAQ. At the junction V is shortened by 8 bases and J by 12 bases, with 29 bases in between. From cysteine to phenylalanine, the CDR3 is 16 amino acids long. This entry keeps only the CDR3 DNA: 48 bases, framed from base 1. Amplification of TCR beta CDR3 regions was carried out from RNA transcripts. The first round of RT-PCR for the TCR CDR3 was performed with the HTBI primer set and the Qiagen OneStep RT-PCR kit. Libraries were constructed in a second round of multiplex PCR, after which size selection and purification were performed. Libraries were sequenced paired-end with 100 bp reads on an Illumina HiSeq2000. The authors' pipeline ran thus. Raw data were processed with SOAPnuke, discarding reads with adapters, uncalled bases, mean Phred below 15, or no exact constant-primer or identifier match. COPE v1.2.5 was used to merge the high-quality paired reads, and each unique nucleotide sequence was defined as a clonotype. Clonotypes were aligned to IMGT TRBV, TRBD and TRBJ reference segments using MiTCR v1.1. Analysis was restricted to V-J combinations with a frequency above 0.0001, which covered roughly 99% of repertoires. The TCS score was defined as F50 (clonal expansion) divided by E x V (chaos), with BLOSUM62-based TCRdist calculated between CDR3 peptides within each V-J. Welch's t-statistics and random forest reduced several hundred V-J features to 10 to 15, which were used in a naive Bayes classifier (R e1071). The raw public reads went through TCRdb reprocessing: fastp at Q25, MiXCR clone calling, in-frame beta chains kept. Under each unique CDR3 protein, matching rows form one entry showing the most common genes and DNA. TCRdb, not the original authors, processed these V and J calls. The sample profile shows hundreds of thousands of distinct CDR3 sequences; 14% to 15% of them were found once. 30% to 35% of the sample goes to the ten largest clones.

This clonotype was picked up many times. No cognate antigen has been identified for it. Base-call qualities are not available, and no considerably larger clone is one nucleotide away. A patient counted as having stable Graves' hyperthyroidism if no progression to ophthalmopathy occurred over 18 months of follow-up. Hyperthyroidism patients were newly diagnosed, had a disease duration of under 2 months, and were aged 18 to 65 years. The study excluded patients with uncontrolled infections, other autoimmune diseases, pregnancy or lactation. Clinical symptoms, serum thyroxine and TRAb, thyroid ultrasound, and orbital computed tomography formed the basis for the diagnoses. PBMCs were separated from 7.5 to 10 ml of fresh peripheral blood using Ficoll-Paque density gradient centrifugation. Total RNA was extracted using Trizol reagent, and RNA quality was assessed on an Agilent 2100 Bioanalyzer.

Sequencing input: blood. The sequence was obtained from a woman under 40 with Graves' hyperthyroidism. The chain uses TRBV7-9 and TRBJ2-1; the D gene is perhaps TRBD1 or TRBD2, each of them matching over 5 bases. The base sequence is TGTGCCAGCGCCGATGGGGACCGTCCGACAGAATGGGGGCAGTTCTTC. Its protein product is CASADGDRPTEWGQFF.